This TCR beta chain was recovered during a study of blood T cell repertoires in COVID-19. Study details: PBMCs, B-cell-depleted T cells, or T cells were the source of the cDNA or gDNA that made up the material.

This CDR3 contains 11 residues. CDR1 and CDR2 (germline): MDHEN, SYDVKM. Between the trimmed V and J ends, which lost 6 bases and 4 bases, there was a span of 6 bases. Recruitment covered some 25 US areas and drew participants whose ages spanned roughly 18 to 90 years. Donors of Cohort 3 who recovered were those that had two negative PCRs, clearance, or symptom resolution. As processed by the authors: Reference gene primers were amplified, and this amplification served to estimate nucleated cell counts. Method: immunoSEQ multiplex PCR; TCRdb's copy keeps in-frame clones and lacks some. V and J calls plus clone size are reproduced from that table; the DNA served to infer D and trimming. This sample carries 180,000 or so clones, 85% to 90% of them seen once, and the ten largest clones take 5% to 7.5%.

The sequenced material came from PBMCs or T cells enriched from blood (not recorded which). The receptor comes from a man aged 40-55 years who had recovered from COVID-19. The chain combines TRBV28 with TRBJ1-2; D unclear. The CDR3 protein is CASRAFYGYTF. Here the CDR3 DNA reads TGTGCCAGCAGAGCCTTCTATGGCTACACCTTC.